This TCR beta chain is from a study of response to subunit inactivated influenza vaccine. TCRdb reprocessed the RT-PCR reads via MiXCR and lists one record per CDR3 protein. Of roughly 550,000 distinct CDR3 sequences listed, roughly 25% are singletons. This CDR3 spans 13 amino acids. Germline V gene data show CDR1 as SQVTM and CDR2 as ANQGSEA. This clonotype has a handful of counts. The junction differs from germline at one of its ends, possibly a read error. This sample also belongs to another study, concerning T cells expressing NK-cell markers. That report notes: Synthesis of TCR beta cDNA relied on 5'RACE template switching carrying UMIs. Sorted CD3+CD56+NKG2C+, CD3+CD56+NKG2C- and CD3+CD56-NKG2C+ T cells supplied TCR beta repertoires. One of the eight sequenced donors was seronegative, whereas the other seven were HCMV-seropositive. For five or six donors, the dominant NKG2C+ clonotypes made up 1.0-7.0% of their CD8+ T cells. Among several donors, these clonotypes also ranked first in the CD3+CD56-NKG2C+ fraction.

V is TRBV29-1 and J is TRBJ1-1, with D perhaps TRBD1 (5 bases). The clonotype comes from a man between 50 and 59 years old who received an inactivated influenza vaccine. The starting material was CD4+ T cells sorted from PBMCs, obtained 11 to 12 days after vaccination. Here the CDR3 reads CSAEDISNTEAFF. In DNA form, the CDR3 reads TGCAGCGCCGAGGACATATCGAACACTGAGGCTTTCTTT.